The T cell receptor (beta chain) described here comes from a study of regulatory T cells in long-lasting Graves disease. Study as a whole: Graves' patients, newly diagnosed, had taken antithyroid drugs under 3 months.

This clonotype occurred a few times. This CDR3 is built from 13 residues. Trimming took off 0 bases at V and 5 bases at J, with 6 bases between the two ends. The germline CDR1 and CDR2 sequences are MRHNA and SNTAGT. Time point of the sample: newly diagnosed GD, antithyroid drugs for less than 3 months. RNA isolated from PBMCs was used to make the TCR library. In building TCR beta libraries, iRepertoire HTBI primers were used together with Arm-PCR of CDR3 regions. Study processing details: The samples yielded some 62 TRBV and more than twelve TRBJ segments. TCRdb re-called the multiplex PCR reads with MiXCR, one entry per CDR3 protein. These V and J calls originate from TCRdb's pipeline instead of the authors' own analysis. The sample has fewer than 500,000 distinct CDR3 sequences, about a sixth seen once; the top ten hold 12%. This sample also appeared in a second study, on T cells in Graves' hyperthyroidism and ophthalmopathy.

This TCR derives from a man between 40 and 49 years old with Graves disease. Sequenced here: peripheral blood mononuclear cells (PBMCs), sampled at new diagnosis, from a patient treated with antithyroid drugs. The chain uses TRBV6-4 and TRBJ2-3; no firm D call. The CDR3 nucleotides are TGTGCCAGCAGTGACTCGTGGGTAGATACGCAGTATTTT. It encodes CASSDSWVDTQYF.